This T cell receptor (beta chain) stems from a study of T-cell memory formation after mild COVID-19. Germline V gives CDR1 SGHRS, CDR2 YFSETQ. This CDR3 comprises 14 residues. With 4 bases removed from V and 4 bases from J, the gap between germline ends came to 14 bases. One entry per CDR3 protein results from TCRdb running MiXCR on the 5' RACE reads. Among around 300,000 distinct CDR3 sequences listed, about 13% were seen once. This TCR was recovered from a man aged 18 to 29 who had mild COVID-19 (a few samples of this study predate the infection). Cell type and time point are not known. V is TRBV5-1 and J is TRBJ1-2, with D unresolved. The sequencing sample was made of PBMCs or a T cell subset sorted from them (not recorded which). The CDR3 spells CASSADFESYGYTF. CDR3 DNA sequence: TGCGCCAGCAGCGCGGACTTTGAGAGCTATGGCTACACCTTC.